The clone carrying this T cell receptor beta chain has more than one count but fewer than ten. Trimming removed 5 bases at V and 2 bases at J, with 15 bases between. Germline lookup yields CDR1 MDHEN and CDR2 SYDVKM. The CDR3 has 15 residues. The record originates from a study of blood T cell repertoires in COVID-19. Background on the study: The United States, Italy and Spain were the sources of the acute and convalescent COVID-19 samples.

Libraries were prepared by immunoSEQ multiplex PCR; TCRdb keeps only in-frame clonotypes and omits some of them. The repertoire holds approximately 210,000 clones, 82% seen once, with approximately 3.8% in the top ten. Source material: peripheral blood. This clonotype originated in a woman of 80 years or more with acute or convalescent COVID-19. The chain uses TRBV28 and TRBJ1-2, with D perhaps matching TRBD1 (6 bases). In DNA, the CDR3 is TGTGCCAGCAGTCCAAATCAGGGGCCAAACTATGGCTACACCTTC. Translating it yields CASSPNQGPNYGYTF.